This section outlines one T cell receptor beta chain sequence together with its context. Its antigen target is currently unknown. Base qualities are not recorded, but no much larger clone differs from it by a single base. A patient counted as having stable Graves' hyperthyroidism if no progression to ophthalmopathy occurred over 18 months of follow-up. Hyperthyroidism patients were aged 18 to 65 years and newly diagnosed, with disease duration of less than 2 months. Exclusion was applied to patients with uncontrolled infections, other autoimmune diseases, pregnancy or lactation. Diagnoses relied on clinical symptoms, serum thyroxine and TRAb, thyroid ultrasound and orbital computed tomography. PBMCs were separated from roughly 9.6 ml of fresh peripheral blood using Ficoll-Paque density gradient centrifugation. Total RNA was extracted using Trizol reagent, and RNA quality was assessed on an Agilent 2100 Bioanalyzer.

The CDR3 starts with the cysteine, ends with the phenylalanine, and has 16 residues. The entry retains the CDR3 DNA only, 48 bases that are in frame from base 1. The germline V gene sets CDR1 to SGDLS and CDR2 to YYNGEE. The junction carries 18 bases between V and J, which are trimmed by 0 bases and 8 bases respectively. This record belongs to a study of T cells in Graves' hyperthyroidism and ophthalmopathy (dated 2019 in TCRdb). Looking at the study overall: Peripheral blood samples were taken at the time of initial diagnosis, prior to any treatment. The paper reports TCR Vbeta CDR3 sequencing of over 120 peripheral blood samples: 43 ophthalmopathy, about 75 hyperthyroidism and approximately 17 progressor patients. To identify distinguishing TCR V-J signatures, a discovery cohort of 100 patients was used, comprising roughly 45 with Graves' ophthalmopathy and around 60 with stable Graves' hyperthyroidism. Following sampling, methimazole starting at 30 mg daily was given to hyperthyroidism patients, and high-dose intravenous methylprednisolone was given to ophthalmopathy patients. An independent validation cohort of 18 to 20 hyperthyroidism patients and more than 15 patients who later progressed to ophthalmopathy tested prospective prediction of ophthalmopathy. The study also compared thyroid tissue and blood T-cell repertoires from several Graves' hyperthyroidism patients. For training and testing, the 100 or so patients in the discovery cohort were randomly divided in a 7:3 ratio.

General study outcomes and caveats: Most expanded thyroid clonotypes (frequency above 0.001) were also detected in blood, suggesting blood repertoires may reflect thyroid immune responses. In validation, progression to ophthalmopathy was predicted by the model with 55% to 71% sensitivity and approximately 78% specificity, a median of approximately 6.5 months before onset. A model built on a 13 V-J signature distinguished ophthalmopathy from stable hyperthyroidism, reaching about 88% sensitivity and under 84% specificity in cross-validation and 80%/75% in testing. No statistical method was used to fix the sample size in advance, and group allocation was not hidden from the investigators.

Amplification of TCR beta CDR3 regions was carried out from RNA transcripts. The first round of RT-PCR for the TCR CDR3 was performed with the HTBI primer set and the Qiagen OneStep RT-PCR kit. The libraries were constructed in a second round of multiplex PCR and then size-selected and purified. The libraries were sequenced on an Illumina HiSeq2000 using paired-end 100 bp reads. The study's own analysis went as follows. Raw data were processed with SOAPnuke, discarding reads with adapters, uncalled bases, mean Phred below 15, or no exact constant-primer or identifier match. COPE v1.2.5 was used to merge high-quality paired reads, and clonotypes were defined as unique nucleotide sequences. MiTCR v1.1 was used to align clonotypes to the IMGT TRBV, TRBD and TRBJ reference segments. Only V-J combinations with frequency above 0.0001, covering 99% to 99.2% of repertoires, were analysed. The TCS score was defined as the ratio of F50 (clonal expansion) to E x V (chaos), calculated using BLOSUM62-based TCRdist between CDR3 peptides within each V-J. Welch's t-statistics and random forest reduced just over 500 V-J features to some 14, which were used in a naive Bayes classifier (R e1071). TCRdb reprocessing: public reads trimmed at Q25 with fastp, clones called with MiXCR, in-frame beta chains kept. Rows merge per CDR3 protein into single entries with the most common DNA and genes. The V and J calls were determined by TCRdb, not by the authors. The sample table holds under 350,000 distinct CDR3 sequences, of which around a sixth were seen once. The ten largest clones capture less than 65% of the sample.

The V and J genes are TRBV9 and TRBJ2-1, with TRBD1 tentatively as D gene (5 bases match). Sequences were obtained from blood. The receptor comes from a woman between 50 and 59 years old with Graves' hyperthyroidism. The DNA reads as follows: TGTGCCAGCAGCGTAGATCTGGGGCGCGTTTCGGATGAGCAGTTCTTC. Translation gives CASSVDLGRVSDEQFF.